Listed below are T cell receptor beta chains from one sample, sequenced in a study of neurological immune-mediated disorders. TCRdb independently ran MiXCR on the 5' RACE reads; one entry per CDR3 protein. The sample records 40,000 to 55,000 distinct CDR3 sequences, about 5% being singletons. Sequencing input: CD4+ T cells from blood. The receptor source for this set is a young woman with multiple sclerosis. Both conserved end residues are part of each CDR3. The D gene is left open where the match is weak. Rows give clone size only sometimes, using once, few, many, or a class for an expanded clone.

D	size	J	V	CDR3	DNA
-	many	TRBJ2-5	TRBV28	CASSSEEIQETQYF	TGTGCCAGCAGTTCCGAGGAGATTCAAGAGACCCAGTACTTC
-	many	TRBJ2-7	TRBV6-5	CASSYAPGLGHYEQYF	TGTGCCAGCAGTTATGCACCGGGACTGGGTCACTACGAGCAGTACTTC
-	-	TRBJ2-5	TRBV7-8	CASSLGGVETQYF	TGTGCCAGCAGCTTAGGCGGGGTAGAGACCCAGTACTTC
-	many	TRBJ1-1	TRBV20-1	CSASRAGDTEAFF	TGCAGTGCGAGCCGAGCTGGGGACACTGAAGCTTTCTTT
-	-	TRBJ2-3	TRBV29-1	CSVELAESTDTQYF	TGCAGCGTTGAACTAGCAGAAAGCACAGATACGCAGTATTTT
-	many	TRBJ2-3	TRBV5-1	CASSPRRADTQYF	TGCGCCAGCAGCCCGAGGAGGGCAGATACGCAGTATTTT
TRBD1	many	TRBJ2-4	TRBV7-8	CASSRDRLAKNIQYF	TGTGCCAGCAGCCGGGACAGGCTAGCCAAAAACATTCAGTACTTC
-	many	TRBJ1-1	TRBV7-2	CASRRQAEPNTEAFF	TGTGCCAGCAGACGACAAGCGGAGCCTAACACTGAAGCTTTCTTT
-	many	TRBJ2-1	TRBV11-3	CASRPSGSQSRAYNEQFF	TGTGCCAGCCGCCCCTCTGGGTCCCAGTCTCGGGCCTACAATGAGCAGTTCTTC
-	many	TRBJ2-1	TRBV7-8	CASSLIINSNEQFF	TGTGCCAGCAGCTTGATCATCAATTCCAATGAGCAGTTCTTC
TRBD2	-	TRBJ2-1	TRBV19	CASSIGVSGLSSYNEQFF	TGTGCCAGTAGTATCGGGGTTTCGGGACTAAGCTCCTACAATGAGCAGTTCTTC
-	many	TRBJ1-1	TRBV6-5	CASSYSQGMNTEAFF	TGTGCCAGCAGTTACAGCCAGGGGATGAACACTGAAGCTTTCTTT
-	many	TRBJ2-3	TRBV12-2	CASRSSDVKDTQYF	TGTGCAAGTCGCTCTAGCGATGTTAAAGATACGCAGTATTTT
TRBD1	many	TRBJ1-1	TRBV7-2	CASSHDRGRTEAFF	TGTGCCAGCAGCCACGACAGGGGGCGCACTGAAGCTTTCTTT
-	many	TRBJ2-2	TRBV11-2	CASSSLKGNTGELFF	TGTGCCAGCAGCTCCTTAAAGGGGAACACCGGGGAGCTGTTTTTT
-	many	TRBJ1-1	TRBV29-1	CSVALESGLTEAFF	TGCAGCGTCGCCTTGGAGTCGGGGCTTACTGAAGCTTTCTTT
-	many	TRBJ1-5	TRBV6-4	CASSDRSRGRQPQHF	TGTGCCAGCAGTGACAGATCCAGGGGAAGGCAGCCCCAGCATTTT
-	many	TRBJ2-4	TRBV10-3	CAISVSGAMAKNIQYF	TGTGCCATCAGTGTGTCAGGGGCTATGGCCAAAAACATTCAGTACTTC
TRBD1	many	TRBJ1-3	TRBV7-2	CASSEPGQGGNTIYF	TGTGCCAGCAGCGAACCGGGACAGGGAGGAAACACCATATATTTT
-	many	TRBJ1-2	TRBV3-1	CASSQGHGYTF	TGTGCCAGCAGCCAAGGGCATGGCTACACCTTC
TRBD2	many	TRBJ2-2	TRBV7-2	CASSSTGTSSGELFF	TGTGCCAGCAGCTCAACCGGGACTAGTTCCGGGGAGCTGTTTTTT
-	many	TRBJ2-5	TRBV28	CASSLATRRETQYF	TGTGCCAGCAGTTTGGCTACCAGGCGGGAGACCCAGTACTTC
TRBD1	many	TRBJ2-3	TRBV5-1	CASSHTGTAKTDTQYF	TGCGCCAGCAGCCACACCGGGACAGCTAAGACAGATACGCAGTATTTT
-	many	TRBJ2-1	TRBV5-1	CASSLLAASDEQFF	TGCGCCAGCAGCTTGCTTGCAGCGAGCGATGAGCAGTTCTTC
-	-	TRBJ1-1	TRBV20-1	CSARGGGPRTEAFF	TGCAGTGCTAGAGGGGGGGGCCCGCGGACTGAAGCTTTCTTT
-	many	TRBJ2-7	TRBV18	CASSPQGERFYEQYF	TGTGCCAGCTCACCACAGGGGGAACGCTTCTACGAGCAGTACTTC
TRBD1	many	TRBJ1-4	TRBV7-2	CASSFRQGTNEKLFF	TGTGCCAGCAGCTTTAGACAGGGGACTAATGAAAAACTGTTTTTT
TRBD1	many	TRBJ1-5	TRBV6-2/TRBV6-3	CASRGTGEWTQHF	TGTGCCAGCAGAGGGACAGGGGAATGGACCCAGCATTTT
-	many	TRBJ2-1	TRBV12-3/TRBV12-4	CASSLHNEQFF	TGTGCCAGCAGCCTCCACAATGAGCAGTTCTTC
TRBD1	many	TRBJ1-3	TRBV6-5	CASSTTGVGNTIYF	TGTGCCAGCAGTACGACAGGGGTCGGAAACACCATATATTTT
-	many	TRBJ1-1	TRBV20-1	CRWTGNTEAFF	TGCAGATGGACGGGGAACACTGAAGCTTTCTTT
-	many	TRBJ1-3	TRBV29-1	CSVDEGSRSGNTIYF	TGCAGCGTTGACGAGGGGAGCCGCTCTGGAAACACCATATATTTT
-	-	TRBJ1-1	TRBV28	CASSLRSPNTEAFF	TGTGCCAGCAGTTTACGATCACCTAACACTGAAGCTTTCTTT
-	-	TRBJ2-3	TRBV20-1	CSARVIASDTQYF	TGCAGTGCTAGAGTCATTGCCTCAGATACGCAGTATTTT
TRBD2	many	TRBJ2-1	TRBV5-5	CASRDMGGGYNEQFF	TGTGCCAGCAGGGACATGGGGGGGGGATACAATGAGCAGTTCTTC
-	many	TRBJ1-1	TRBV5-1	CASKGSMNTEAFF	TGCGCCAGCAAGGGCAGCATGAACACTGAAGCTTTCTTT
-	many	TRBJ2-5	TRBV11-1	CASSFREETQYF	TGTGCCAGCAGCTTTCGAGAAGAGACCCAGTACTTC
-	-	TRBJ1-3	TRBV4-2	CASSQDSGQGRIGNTIYF	TGTGCCAGCAGCCAAGATTCGGGGCAGGGGCGGATTGGAAACACCATATATTTT
-	many	TRBJ2-6	TRBV5-5	CASSLWGDSGANVLTF	TGTGCCAGCAGCTTGTGGGGGGACTCTGGGGCCAACGTCCTGACTTTC
-	-	TRBJ1-5	TRBV29-1	CSVEGEGNQPQHF	TGCAGCGTTGAAGGAGAAGGGAATCAGCCCCAGCATTTT
TRBD2	many	TRBJ2-5	TRBV5-1	CASSWTSGREETQYF	TGCGCCAGCAGCTGGACTAGCGGGAGGGAAGAGACCCAGTACTTC
-	many	TRBJ2-1	TRBV10-3	CAISGDSRRSNEQFF	TGTGCCATCAGCGGGGACTCGCGGAGATCCAATGAGCAGTTCTTC
TRBD2	many	TRBJ2-4	TRBV24-1	CATSDPGGSRNIQYF	TGTGCCACCAGTGACCCCGGGGGGAGTAGAAACATTCAGTACTTC
TRBD1	many	TRBJ2-7	TRBV9	CASSVGPGTGFLYEQYF	TGTGCCAGCAGCGTCGGCCCCGGGACAGGGTTTTTGTACGAGCAGTACTTC
-	many	TRBJ2-7	TRBV5-1	CASSLGGLRPLYEQYF	TGCGCCAGCAGCCTTGGTGGACTCCGTCCGCTCTACGAGCAGTACTTC
-	many	TRBJ1-5	TRBV5-1	CASSLGSINQPQHF	TGCGCCAGCAGCTTAGGGTCTATAAATCAGCCCCAGCATTTT
TRBD1	many	TRBJ1-4	TRBV28	CASSLNQGGASEKLFF	TGTGCCAGCAGTCTGAACCAAGGGGGCGCGAGTGAAAAACTGTTTTTT
TRBD1	many	TRBJ1-6	TRBV20-1	CSARDRGQPGPNNSPLHF	TGCAGTGCCAGAGACAGGGGCCAACCGGGTCCCAATAATTCACCCCTCCACTTT
TRBD1	many	TRBJ2-7	TRBV12-3/TRBV12-4	CASRTGGRGHEQYF	TGTGCCAGCAGAACAGGGGGTAGGGGGCACGAGCAGTACTTC
TRBD2	many	TRBJ2-1	TRBV20-1	CSADLRLAGGNEQFF	TGCAGTGCTGACCTTAGACTAGCGGGGGGCAATGAGCAGTTCTTC